A selection of T cell receptor beta chains follows, all from one sample in a study of vaccination effects on CD4 cells after COVID-19. What these receptors recognize is not known. Sequencing was performed with immunoSEQ multiplex PCR; in TCRdb, only in-frame clones are kept and a portion is missing. This sample carries 20,000 or so clones, around 76% of them seen once, and the ten largest clones take 15% to 20%. Specimen: CD4+ T cells from PBMCs cultured with SARS-CoV-2 spike peptides, collected before COVID-19 vaccination. Receptor source: a human donor who had a prior SARS-CoV-2 infection. Both conserved end residues are part of each CDR3. The D gene is left open where the match is weak. Part of the rows lack a size; the others show once, few, many or a class for expanded clones.

v_gene,len,abundance,j_gene,d_gene,CDR3nt,CDR3aa
TRBV21-1,15,once,TRBJ2-7,-,TGTGCCCGCGACAGGGGGCCATGCCCAAGGGACGAGCAGTACTTC,CARDRGPCPRDEQYF
TRBV9,13,-,TRBJ2-7,-,TGTGCCAGCAGCGCAGGGACGTGGGGGGAGCAGTACTTC,CASSAGTWGEQYF
TRBV19,14,-,TRBJ1-4,-,TGTGCCAGTAGATTTCGAGGCACTAATGAAAAACTGTTTTTT,CASRFRGTNEKLFF
TRBV19,15,-,TRBJ2-3,-,TGTGCCAGTAGTATAGCAACGGCAGCAACAGATACGCAGTATTTT,CASSIATAATDTQYF
TRBV4-1,21,-,TRBJ1-3,-,TGCGCCAGCAGCCAACCTTCTTACAGGGTAGGAGGGCCGAACTCTGGAAACACCATATATTTT,CASSQPSYRVGGPNSGNTIYF
TRBV6-4,15,few,TRBJ2-3,TRBD2,TGTGCCAGCAGTGTAGCGGGAGGCGCCACAGATACGCAGTATTTT,CASSVAGGATDTQYF
TRBV5-1,18,-,TRBJ2-1,-,TGCGCCAGCAGCTTGTATGTCGGGGTCACCGGCTCCTACAATGAGCAGTTCTTC,CASSLYVGVTGSYNEQFF
TRBV29-1,10,-,TRBJ1-1,-,TGCAGCGCCCAAAACACTGAAGCTTTCTTT,CSAQNTEAFF
TRBV2,14,once,TRBJ1-4,-,TGTGCCAGCAGTGAAGGCAGGGATGGGGGAAAACTGTTTTTT,CASSEGRDGGKLFF
TRBV28,16,-,TRBJ2-7,-,TGTGCCAGCAGCTCAATCTTACAGGGTTCTATGCACGAGCAGTACTTC,CASSSILQGSMHEQYF
TRBV20-1,13,-,TRBJ2-7,-,TGCAGTGCTAGTCAGGGATTAACCTACGAGCAGTACTTC,CSASQGLTYEQYF
TRBV7-9,14,few,TRBJ1-4,-,TGTGCCAGCCAACTCACCTCGTCGGGAGAAAAACTGTTTTTT,CASQLTSSGEKLFF
TRBV30,12,-,TRBJ1-2,TRBD1,TGTGCCTGGAGTCAGAGGGGGCGCGGCTACACCTTC,CAWSQRGRGYTF
TRBV7-6,12,-,TRBJ2-5,-,TGTGCCAGCAGCTTAGTCTTTGAGACCCAGTACTTC,CASSLVFETQYF
TRBV2,10,-,TRBJ1-2,-,TGTGCCAGCGGTGAATATGGCTACACCTTC,CASGEYGYTF
TRBV4-1,16,-,TRBJ2-1,-,TGCGCCAGCAGCCAAGGTGGAACAGGGTTCTACAATGAGCAGTTCTTC,CASSQGGTGFYNEQFF
TRBV6-4,14,few,TRBJ1-1,-,TGTGCCAGCAGTGACACATCGAGGGGCACTGAAGCTTTCTTT,CASSDTSRGTEAFF
TRBV28,14,medium-sized,TRBJ2-2,TRBD1,TGTGCCAGCAGTTTAAATGCAGGGGGCGGGGAGCTGTTTTTT,CASSLNAGGGELFF
TRBV7-9,16,-,TRBJ2-5,TRBD1,TGTGCCAGCAGCTCTCAGGGGGAAGGGGGCCGCGAGACCCAGTACTTC,CASSSQGEGGRETQYF
TRBV24-1,19,-,TRBJ1-5,-,TGTGCCACCAGTGATTCCCACCCCCGCTCAGCCGCTGTTATACTGCCCCAGCATTTT,CATSDSHPRSAAVILPQHF
TRBV7-7,16,once,TRBJ2-1,-,TGTGCTAGCAGCTTACTCGCAAATCCCTCCTACAATGAGCAGTTCTTC,CASSLLANPSYNEQFF
TRBV11-3,17,-,TRBJ2-1,-,TGTGCCAGCAGCTTAGAGGCGTGGGGCTCCTCCTACAATGAGCAGTTCTTC,CASSLEAWGSSYNEQFF